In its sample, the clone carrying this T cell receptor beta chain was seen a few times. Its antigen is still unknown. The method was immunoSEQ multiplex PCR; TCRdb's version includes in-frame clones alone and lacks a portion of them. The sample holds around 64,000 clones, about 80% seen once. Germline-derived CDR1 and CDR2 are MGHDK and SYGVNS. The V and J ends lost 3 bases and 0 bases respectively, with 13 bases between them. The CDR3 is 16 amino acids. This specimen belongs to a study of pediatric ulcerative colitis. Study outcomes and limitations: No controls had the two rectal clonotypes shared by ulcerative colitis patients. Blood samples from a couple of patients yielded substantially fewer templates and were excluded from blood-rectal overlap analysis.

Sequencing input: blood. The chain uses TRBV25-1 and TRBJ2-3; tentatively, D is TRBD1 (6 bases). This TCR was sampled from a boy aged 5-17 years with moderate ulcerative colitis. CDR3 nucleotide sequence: TGTGCCAGCAGTGAGTCGACAGGCGAGAGCACAGATACGCAGTATTTT. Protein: CASSESTGESTDTQYF.